The rows below give T cell receptor beta chains drawn from one sample of a study of cytomegalovirus exposure and HLA in healthy donors. Sequencing was performed with immunoSEQ multiplex PCR; in TCRdb, only in-frame clones are kept and a portion is missing. The sample consists of 40,000 to 60,000 clones, roughly 94% of them appearing once. Sequencing input: PBMCs. The receptors here all came from a woman under 30 in good health and CMV-seropositive. Each CDR3 is given with its conserved first and last residue. The order of the fields is D gene, J gene, clone size, V gene, CDR3 protein, CDR3 DNA. D genes are given only for firm matches. Rows give clone size only sometimes, using once, few, many, or a class for an expanded clone.

.,TRBJ2-1,.,TRBV18,CASSPLQGNEQFF,TGTGCCAGCTCACCGCTACAGGGAAATGAGCAGTTCTTC
TRBD2,TRBJ2-1,.,TRBV7-2,CASSLSSGINEQFF,TGTGCCAGCAGCTTGTCTAGCGGGATAAATGAGCAGTTCTTC
.,TRBJ1-5,.,TRBV6-5,CASSGQYNQPQHF,TGTGCCAGCTCCGGACAGTACAATCAGCCCCAGCATTTT
TRBD1,TRBJ1-1,once,TRBV6-5,CASRMTGGRTEAFF,TGTGCCAGCAGAATGACAGGGGGCAGGACTGAAGCTTTCTTT
.,TRBJ2-2,.,TRBV7-9,CASSVEGWTGELFF,TGTGCCAGCAGCGTGGAGGGTTGGACCGGGGAGCTGTTTTTT
TRBD1,TRBJ1-2,.,TRBV4-3,CASSQEEGQGATF,TGCGCCAGCAGCCAAGAGGAGGGACAGGGGGCGACCTTC
TRBD2,TRBJ2-3,.,TRBV5-1,CASRTSGGSTDTQYF,TGCGCCAGCAGGACTAGCGGTGGGAGCACAGATACGCAGTATTTT
TRBD2,TRBJ2-1,.,TRBV7-7,CASSPAGLAGVEQFF,TGTGCTAGCAGCCCCGCGGGGCTAGCGGGAGTTGAGCAGTTCTTC
.,TRBJ1-1,.,TRBV18,CASSPDSEAFF,TGTGCCAGCTCACCGGACAGTGAAGCTTTCTTT
.,TRBJ2-2,.,TRBV28,CASRTGNTGELFF,TGTGCCAGCAGGACAGGGAACACCGGGGAGCTGTTTTTT
.,TRBJ2-5,.,TRBV9,CASSQSRNLMTQYF,TGTGCCAGCAGCCAAAGCAGGAATCTGATGACCCAGTACTTC
.,TRBJ2-2,.,TRBV28,CASTPRHTGELFF,TGTGCCAGCACCCCCCGTCACACCGGGGAGCTGTTTTTT
TRBD1,TRBJ2-1,.,TRBV14,CASSQDRGPLEQFF,TGTGCCAGCAGCCAAGATAGGGGGCCTCTTGAGCAGTTCTTC
TRBD1,TRBJ2-1,.,TRBV7-3,CASSSRQGNEQFF,TGTGCCAGCAGCTCCCGACAGGGGAATGAGCAGTTCTTC
TRBD2,TRBJ2-4,.,TRBV7-3,CASSLKKLAGGGGSAKNIQYF,TGTGCCAGCAGCTTAAAGAAATTAGCGGGAGGAGGTGGGTCAGCCAAAAACATTCAGTACTTC
TRBD1,TRBJ1-2,.,TRBV7-9,CASSSNRGQGEDGYTF,TGTGCCAGCAGTTCGAATCGGGGACAGGGGGAGGATGGCTACACCTTC
.,TRBJ1-1,.,TRBV11-1,CATVGGSGTEAFF,TGTGCCACCGTCGGGGGATCCGGCACTGAAGCTTTCTTT
TRBD1,TRBJ2-3,once,TRBV6-4,CASSDGTGTDTQYF,TGTGCCAGCAGTGACGGGACAGGGACAGATACGCAGTATTTT
TRBD2,TRBJ2-1,.,TRBV28,CASSLKTSGHNEQFF,TGTGCCAGCAGTTTAAAGACTAGCGGACACAATGAGCAGTTCTTC
.,TRBJ1-1,.,TRBV30,CAWTKTVPTEAFF,TGTGCCTGGACTAAGACTGTCCCCACTGAAGCTTTCTTT
.,TRBJ2-7,.,TRBV6-1,CASKLHPGEQYF,TGTGCCAGCAAACTCCACCCGGGGGAGCAGTACTTC
TRBD1,TRBJ1-4,.,TRBV5-1,CASSVQGQGGNEKLFF,TGCGCCAGCAGCGTGCAAGGACAGGGGGGGAATGAAAAACTGTTTTTT
.,TRBJ1-3,.,TRBV28,CASSLQRSGNTIYF,TGTGCCAGCAGTTTGCAGCGCTCTGGAAACACCATATATTTT
.,TRBJ1-1,.,TRBV9,CASSRGRGLNTEAFF,TGTGCCAGCAGCCGAGGGCGGGGGTTGAACACTGAAGCTTTCTTT
TRBD2,TRBJ2-7,.,TRBV4-3,CASSQDLGGTSGIEQYF,TGCGCCAGCAGCCAAGACCTCGGAGGGACTAGCGGGATCGAGCAGTACTTC
.,TRBJ1-6,.,TRBV7-6,CASRDRYNSPLHF,TGTGCCAGCAGAGACAGATATAATTCACCCCTCCACTTT
.,TRBJ1-3,.,TRBV27,CASSPGTNPSGNTIYF,TGTGCCAGCAGTCCCGGGACAAATCCCTCTGGAAACACCATATATTTT
.,TRBJ2-7,once,TRBV6-1,CASSEQGYNEQYF,TGTGCCAGCAGTGAACAGGGGTACAACGAGCAGTACTTC
.,TRBJ2-7,.,TRBV2,CASGPEGSEQYF,TGTGCCAGCGGACCGGAGGGGAGCGAGCAGTACTTC
TRBD2,TRBJ2-7,.,TRBV11-2,CASSLGGSRHEQYF,TGTGCCAGCAGCTTGGGCGGGAGTAGGCACGAGCAGTACTTC
.,TRBJ1-2,once,TRBV6-1,CASSDRVDQVYYGYTF,TGTGCCAGCAGTGACAGGGTGGATCAAGTGTACTATGGCTACACCTTC
TRBD2,TRBJ2-7,.,TRBV11-2,CASSRVAGGNYEQYF,TGTGCCAGCTCCCGGGTAGCGGGAGGGAACTACGAGCAGTACTTC
.,TRBJ2-7,.,TRBV14,CASSRRQEYSYEQYF,TGTGCCAGCAGCCGACGACAGGAGTACTCCTACGAGCAGTACTTC
.,TRBJ1-1,.,TRBV5-1,CASRLVQDTEAFF,TGCGCCAGCAGGTTGGTTCAGGACACTGAAGCTTTCTTT
.,TRBJ2-7,once,TRBV11-3,CASSLPQGGHEQYF,TGTGCCAGCAGCTTACCTCAGGGGGGCCACGAGCAGTACTTC
.,TRBJ2-6,.,TRBV15,CATSRVQAGANVLTF,TGTGCCACCAGCAGAGTTCAGGCTGGGGCCAACGTCCTGACTTTC
TRBD2,TRBJ2-5,.,TRBV15,CATSRDGTSGAETQYF,TGTGCCACCAGCAGAGATGGGACTAGCGGGGCCGAGACCCAGTACTTC
TRBD2,TRBJ2-5,.,TRBV9,CASSVGTSGHQETQYF,TGTGCCAGCAGCGTAGGGACTAGCGGTCACCAAGAGACCCAGTACTTC
.,TRBJ1-5,once,TRBV4-3,CASSQDWLDGNQPQHF,TGCGCCAGCAGCCAAGACTGGCTAGACGGGAATCAGCCCCAGCATTTT
TRBD1,TRBJ1-2,.,TRBV15,CATSTRDRVLKYGYTF,TGTGCCACCAGCACAAGGGACAGGGTGTTAAAGTATGGCTACACCTTC
.,TRBJ2-7,.,TRBV27,CASGPSSYEQYF,TGTGCCAGCGGCCCCAGCTCCTACGAGCAGTACTTC
TRBD2,TRBJ2-3,.,TRBV9,CASSPRASGTDTQYF,TGTGCCAGCAGCCCCCGGGCTAGCGGTACAGATACGCAGTATTTT
TRBD2,TRBJ2-5,.,TRBV6-5,CASSPGRGETQYF,TGTGCCAGCAGCCCCGGGAGGGGTGAGACCCAGTACTTC
.,TRBJ2-2,few,TRBV6-4,CASSEEEGHTGELFF,TGTGCCAGCAGTGAAGAGGAGGGCCACACCGGGGAGCTGTTTTTT
TRBD1,TRBJ2-7,.,TRBV6-5,CASRQGAEQYF,TGTGCCAGCAGACAGGGGGCTGAGCAGTACTTC
.,TRBJ1-1,.,TRBV28,CASSLDGGSDTEAFF,TGTGCCAGCAGTTTAGACGGGGGGTCGGACACTGAAGCTTTCTTT
.,TRBJ2-5,.,TRBV2,CASSEIRGGGWETQYF,TGTGCCAGCAGTGAAATACGGGGTGGAGGGTGGGAGACCCAGTACTTC
TRBD2,TRBJ2-7,once,TRBV12-5,CASGLVPGLAGGPKTYEQYF,TGTGCTAGTGGTTTGGTCCCGGGACTAGCGGGAGGGCCCAAAACCTACGAGCAGTACTTC
TRBD1,TRBJ1-5,.,TRBV6-6,CASSRDRGRSQPQHF,TGTGCCAGCAGCCGGGACAGGGGGCGCAGTCAGCCCCAGCATTTT
TRBD1,TRBJ2-7,.,TRBV19,CASSPDRGSAIHEQYF,TGTGCCAGTAGTCCGGACAGGGGGTCGGCGATCCACGAGCAGTACTTC
TRBD1,TRBJ2-3,.,TRBV6-1,CASIQDRVLDTQYF,TGTGCCAGCATCCAGGACAGGGTGTTGGATACGCAGTATTTT
.,TRBJ1-1,few,TRBV28,CASSNGNTEVTEAFF,TGTGCCAGCAGTAACGGGAACACAGAGGTTACTGAAGCTTTCTTT
.,TRBJ2-1,.,TRBV7-3,CASSLNEGGEQFF,TGTGCCAGCAGCTTAAATGAAGGAGGTGAGCAGTTCTTC